This paragraph covers one T cell receptor beta chain sequence. This entry is derived from a study of blood T cell repertoires in COVID-19. Overall study: Researchers got acute and convalescent COVID-19 samples from the United States, Italy and Spain.

This CDR3 region has 15 residues. V gave up 5 bases and J gave up 3 bases; unmatched junction bases: 5. Germline V lookup: CDR1 MDHEN, CDR2 SYDVKM. Original processing methods: By means of reference gene primer amplification, nucleated cell counts were estimated. Produced via immunoSEQ multiplex PCR; TCRdb's table is partial and in-frame only. V and J calls and clone size are as listed in that table; D and trimming were resolved from the DNA. Of 260,000 or so clones listed, 80% to 90% are singletons. The receptor's source is a man aged 80 or over with acute or convalescent COVID-19. Sequenced input: peripheral blood. V and J are TRBV28 and TRBJ1-4, with 8 bases fitting TRBD1. Here the CDR3 reads CASSADRGANEKLFF. CDR3 DNA: TGTGCCAGCAGTGCAGACAGGGGCGCTAATGAAAAACTGTTTTTT.